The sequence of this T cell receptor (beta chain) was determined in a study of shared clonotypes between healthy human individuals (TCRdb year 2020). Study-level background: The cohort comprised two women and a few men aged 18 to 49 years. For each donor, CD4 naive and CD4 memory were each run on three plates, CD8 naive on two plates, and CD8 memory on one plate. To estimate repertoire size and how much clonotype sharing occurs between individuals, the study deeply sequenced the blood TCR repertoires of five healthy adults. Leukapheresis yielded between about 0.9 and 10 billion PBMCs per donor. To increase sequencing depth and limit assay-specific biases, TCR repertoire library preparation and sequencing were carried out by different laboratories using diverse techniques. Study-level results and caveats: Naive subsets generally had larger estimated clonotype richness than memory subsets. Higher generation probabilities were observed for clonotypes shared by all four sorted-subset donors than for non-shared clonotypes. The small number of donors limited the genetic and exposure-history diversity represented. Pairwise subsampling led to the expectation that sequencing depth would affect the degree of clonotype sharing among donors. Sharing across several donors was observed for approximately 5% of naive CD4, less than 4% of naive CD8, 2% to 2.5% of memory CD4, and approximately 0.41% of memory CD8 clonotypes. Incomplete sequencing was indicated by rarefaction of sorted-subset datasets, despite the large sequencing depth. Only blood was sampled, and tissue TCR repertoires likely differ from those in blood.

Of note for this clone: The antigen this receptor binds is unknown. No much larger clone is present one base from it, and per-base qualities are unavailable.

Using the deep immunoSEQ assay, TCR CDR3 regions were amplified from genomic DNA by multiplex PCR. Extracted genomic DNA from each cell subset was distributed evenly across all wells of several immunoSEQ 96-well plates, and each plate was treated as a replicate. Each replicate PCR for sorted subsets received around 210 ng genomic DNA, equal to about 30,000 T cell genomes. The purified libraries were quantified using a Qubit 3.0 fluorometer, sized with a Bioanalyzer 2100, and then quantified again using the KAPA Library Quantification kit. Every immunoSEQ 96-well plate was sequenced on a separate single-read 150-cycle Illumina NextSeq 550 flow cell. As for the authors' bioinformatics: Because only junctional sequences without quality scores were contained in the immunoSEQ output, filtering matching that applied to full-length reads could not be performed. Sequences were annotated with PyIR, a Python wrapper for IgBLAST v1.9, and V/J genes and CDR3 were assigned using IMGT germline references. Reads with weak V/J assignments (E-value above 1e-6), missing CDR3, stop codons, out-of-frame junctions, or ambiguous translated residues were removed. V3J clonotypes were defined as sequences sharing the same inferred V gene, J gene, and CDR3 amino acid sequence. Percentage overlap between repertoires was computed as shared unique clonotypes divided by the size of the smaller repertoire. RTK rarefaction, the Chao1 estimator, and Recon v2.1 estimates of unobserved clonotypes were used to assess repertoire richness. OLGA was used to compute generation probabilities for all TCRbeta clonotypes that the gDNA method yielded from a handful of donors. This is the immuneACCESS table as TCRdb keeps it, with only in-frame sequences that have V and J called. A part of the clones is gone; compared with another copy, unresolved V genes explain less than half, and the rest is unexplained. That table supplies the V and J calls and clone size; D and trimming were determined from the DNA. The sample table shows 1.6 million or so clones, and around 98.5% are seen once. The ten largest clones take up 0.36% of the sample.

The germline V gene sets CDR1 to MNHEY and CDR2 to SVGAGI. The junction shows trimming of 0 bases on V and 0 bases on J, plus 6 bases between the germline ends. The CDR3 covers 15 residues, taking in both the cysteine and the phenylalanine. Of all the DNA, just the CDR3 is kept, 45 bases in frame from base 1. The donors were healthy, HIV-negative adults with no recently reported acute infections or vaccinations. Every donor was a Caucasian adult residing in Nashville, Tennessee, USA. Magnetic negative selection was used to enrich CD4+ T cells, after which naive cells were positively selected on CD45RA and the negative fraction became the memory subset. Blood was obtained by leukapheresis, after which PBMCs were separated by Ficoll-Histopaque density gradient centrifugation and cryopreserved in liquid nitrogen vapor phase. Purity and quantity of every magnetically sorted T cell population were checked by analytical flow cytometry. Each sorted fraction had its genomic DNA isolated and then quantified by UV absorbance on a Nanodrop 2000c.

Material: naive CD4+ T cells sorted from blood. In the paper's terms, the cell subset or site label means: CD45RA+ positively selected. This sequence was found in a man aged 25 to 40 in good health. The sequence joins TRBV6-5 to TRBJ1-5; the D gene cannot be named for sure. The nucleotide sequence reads TGTGCCAGCAGTTACTCTATCAATAGCAATCAGCCCCAGCATTTT. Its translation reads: CASSYSINSNQPQHF.